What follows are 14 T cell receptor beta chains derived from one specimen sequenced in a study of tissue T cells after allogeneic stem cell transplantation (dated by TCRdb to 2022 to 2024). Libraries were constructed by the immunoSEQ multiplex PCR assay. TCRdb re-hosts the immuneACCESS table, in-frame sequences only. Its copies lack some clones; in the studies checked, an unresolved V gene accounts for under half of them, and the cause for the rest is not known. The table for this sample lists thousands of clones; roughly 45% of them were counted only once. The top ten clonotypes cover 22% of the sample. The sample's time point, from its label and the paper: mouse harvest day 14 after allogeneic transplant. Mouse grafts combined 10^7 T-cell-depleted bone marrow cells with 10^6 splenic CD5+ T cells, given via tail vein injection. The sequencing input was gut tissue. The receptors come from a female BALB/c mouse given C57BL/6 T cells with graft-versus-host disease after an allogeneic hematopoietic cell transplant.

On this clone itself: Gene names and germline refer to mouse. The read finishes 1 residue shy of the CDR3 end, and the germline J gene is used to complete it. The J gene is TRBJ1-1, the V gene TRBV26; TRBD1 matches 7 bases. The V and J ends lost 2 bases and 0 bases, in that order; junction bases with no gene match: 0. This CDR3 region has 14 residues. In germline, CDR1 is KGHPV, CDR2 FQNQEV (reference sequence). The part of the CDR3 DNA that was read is TGTGCCAGCAGTCTGGGGACAGCAAACACAGAAGTCTTC. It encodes CASSLGTANTEVF. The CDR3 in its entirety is CASSLGTANTEVFF.

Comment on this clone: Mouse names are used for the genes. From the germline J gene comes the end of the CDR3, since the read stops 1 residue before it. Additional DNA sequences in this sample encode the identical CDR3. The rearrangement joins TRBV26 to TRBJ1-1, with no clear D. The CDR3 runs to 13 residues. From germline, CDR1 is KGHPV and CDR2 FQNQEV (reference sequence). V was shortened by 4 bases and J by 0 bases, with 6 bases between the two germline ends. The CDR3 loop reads CASSRQTNTEVFF. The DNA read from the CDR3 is TGTGCCAGCAGTCGACAAACAAACACAGAAGTCTTC.

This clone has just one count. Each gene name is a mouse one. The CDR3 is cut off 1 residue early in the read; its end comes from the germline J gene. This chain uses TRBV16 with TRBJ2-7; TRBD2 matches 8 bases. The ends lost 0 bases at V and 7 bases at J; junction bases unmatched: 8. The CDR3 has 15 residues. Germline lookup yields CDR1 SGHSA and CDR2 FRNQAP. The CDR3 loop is CASSLEVGGAREQYF. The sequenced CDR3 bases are TGTGCAAGCAGCTTAGAGGTGGGGGGGGCGCGGGAACAGTAC.

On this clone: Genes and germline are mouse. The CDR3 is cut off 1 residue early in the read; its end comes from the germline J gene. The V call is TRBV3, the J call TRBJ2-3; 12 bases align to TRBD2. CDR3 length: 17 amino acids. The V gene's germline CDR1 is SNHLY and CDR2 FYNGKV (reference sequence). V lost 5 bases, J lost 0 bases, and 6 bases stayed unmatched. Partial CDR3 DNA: TGTGCCAGCAGCCCCGGACTGGGGGGGTGGAGTGCAGAAACGCTGTAT. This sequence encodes CASSPGLGGWSAETLY. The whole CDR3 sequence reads CASSPGLGGWSAETLYF.

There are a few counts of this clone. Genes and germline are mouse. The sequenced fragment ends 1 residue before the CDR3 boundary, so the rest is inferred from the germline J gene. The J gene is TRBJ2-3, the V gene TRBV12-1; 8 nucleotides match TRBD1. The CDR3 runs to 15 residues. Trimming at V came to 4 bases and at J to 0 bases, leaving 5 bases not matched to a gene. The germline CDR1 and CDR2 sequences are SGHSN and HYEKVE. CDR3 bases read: TGTGCCAGCTCCCCCACAGGGGGGAGTGCAGAAACGCTGTAT. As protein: CASSPTGGSAETLY. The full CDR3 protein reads CASSPTGGSAETLYF. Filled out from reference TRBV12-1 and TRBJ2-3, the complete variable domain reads DSGVVQSPRHIIKEKGGRSVLTCIPISGHSNVVWYQQTLGKELKFLIQHYEKVERDKGFLPSRFSVQQFDDYHSEMNMSALELEDSAMYFCASSPTGGSAETLYFGSGTRLTVL.

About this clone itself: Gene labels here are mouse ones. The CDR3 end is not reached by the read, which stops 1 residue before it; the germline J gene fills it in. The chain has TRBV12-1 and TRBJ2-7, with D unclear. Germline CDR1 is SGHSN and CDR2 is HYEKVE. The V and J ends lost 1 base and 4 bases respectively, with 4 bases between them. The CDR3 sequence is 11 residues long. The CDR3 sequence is CASSLTYEQYF. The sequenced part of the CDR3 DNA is TGTGCCAGCTCTCTGACTTATGAACAGTAC.

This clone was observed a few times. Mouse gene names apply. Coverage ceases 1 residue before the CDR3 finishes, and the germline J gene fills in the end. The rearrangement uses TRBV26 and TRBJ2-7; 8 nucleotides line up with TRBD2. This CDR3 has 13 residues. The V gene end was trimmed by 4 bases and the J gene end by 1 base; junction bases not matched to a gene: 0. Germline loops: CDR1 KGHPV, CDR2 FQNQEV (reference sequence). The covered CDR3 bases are TGTGCCAGCAGTCGGGACTGGTCCTATGAACAGTAC. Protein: CASSRDWSYEQY. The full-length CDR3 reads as CASSRDWSYEQYF.

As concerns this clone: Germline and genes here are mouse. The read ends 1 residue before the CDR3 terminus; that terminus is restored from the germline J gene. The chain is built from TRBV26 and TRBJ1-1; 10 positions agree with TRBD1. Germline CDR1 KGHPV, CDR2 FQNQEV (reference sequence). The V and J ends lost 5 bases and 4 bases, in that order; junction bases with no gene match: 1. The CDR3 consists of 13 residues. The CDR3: CASSGQGVTEVFF. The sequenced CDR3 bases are TGTGCCAGCAGTGGACAGGGGGTCACAGAAGTCTTC.

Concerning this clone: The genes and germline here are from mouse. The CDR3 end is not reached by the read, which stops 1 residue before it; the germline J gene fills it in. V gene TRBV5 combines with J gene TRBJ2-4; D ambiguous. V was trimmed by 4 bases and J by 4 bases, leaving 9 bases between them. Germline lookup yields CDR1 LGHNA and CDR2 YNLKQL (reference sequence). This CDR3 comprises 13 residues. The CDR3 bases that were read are TGTGCCAGCAGCCCCGCGGGAGAAAACACCTTGTAC. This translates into CASSPAGENTLY. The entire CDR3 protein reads CASSPAGENTLYF.

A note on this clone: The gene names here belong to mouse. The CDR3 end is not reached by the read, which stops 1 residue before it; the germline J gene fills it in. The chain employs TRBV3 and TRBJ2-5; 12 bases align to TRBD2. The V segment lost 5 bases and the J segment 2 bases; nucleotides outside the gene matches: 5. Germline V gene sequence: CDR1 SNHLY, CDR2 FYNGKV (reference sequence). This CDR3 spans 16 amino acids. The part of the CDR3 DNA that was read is TGTGCCAGCAGCCCGGGGACTGGGGGGCCCCAAGACACCCAGTAC. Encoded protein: CASSPGTGGPQDTQY. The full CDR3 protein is CASSPGTGGPQDTQYF.

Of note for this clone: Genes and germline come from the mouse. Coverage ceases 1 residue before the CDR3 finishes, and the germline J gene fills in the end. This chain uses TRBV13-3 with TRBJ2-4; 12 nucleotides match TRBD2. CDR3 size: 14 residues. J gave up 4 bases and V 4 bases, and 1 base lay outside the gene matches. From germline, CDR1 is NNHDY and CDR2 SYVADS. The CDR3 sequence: CASSRDWGENTLYF. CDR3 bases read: TGTGCCAGCAGTCGGGACTGGGGGGAAAACACCTTGTAC.

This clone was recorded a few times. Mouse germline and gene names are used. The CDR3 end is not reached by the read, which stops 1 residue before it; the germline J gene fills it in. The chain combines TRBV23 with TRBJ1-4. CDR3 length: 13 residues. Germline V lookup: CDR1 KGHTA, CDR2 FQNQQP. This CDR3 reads CSSSGGTNERLFF. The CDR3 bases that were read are TGCTCCAGCAGCGGGGGCACCAACGAAAGATTATTT.

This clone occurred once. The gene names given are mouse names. This chain's CDR3 is CASSRTGGALDTQYF. The sequenced part of the CDR3 DNA is TGTGCCAGCAGTCGGACTGGGGGGGCGCTTGACACCCAGTAC. The chain uses TRBV26 and TRBJ2-5; TRBD2 matches 13 bases. Read data end 1 residue before the CDR3 end; the end is taken from the germline J gene. CDR3 length equals 15 residues. CDR1 is KGHPV, CDR2 FQNQEV, per germline (reference sequence). Germline trimming cut 4 bases from V and 6 bases from J; bases unmatched to any gene: 4.

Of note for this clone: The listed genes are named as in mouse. The sequenced part of the CDR3 DNA is TGTGCCAGCAGTCTGCTGGGGGCGCCTGGAAATACGCTCTAT. Amino acids: CASSLLGAPGNTLY. The CDR3 in its entirety is CASSLLGAPGNTLYF. This chain connects TRBV26 to TRBJ1-3, with D tentatively TRBD1 (6 bases). The read ends 1 residue early relative to the CDR3; the germline J gene fills the gap. The germline V gene has CDR1 KGHPV and CDR2 FQNQEV (reference sequence). This CDR3 spans 15 amino acids. V was pared by 2 bases and J by 2 bases, with 10 bases between.